The rows below give T cell receptor beta chains drawn from one sample of a study of T cell responses to AZD1222 COVID-19 vaccine. TCRdb's table, derived via immunoSEQ multiplex PCR, lists solely in-frame clones and lacks some. There are roughly 100,000 clones in the sample; about 88% occur only once, and 10% to 15% lies in the top ten. The sample in question was peripheral blood, obtained on day 0 of AZD1222 vaccination. These receptors all stem from an adult in good health. Both conserved end residues are part of each CDR3. D genes are given only for firm matches. Not every row has a clone size; where given, it reads once, few, many or a size class.

abundance,j_gene,v_gene,d_gene,CDR3nt,CDR3aa
.,TRBJ1-3,TRBV6-5,.,TGTGCCAGCAGCCCCACCCAGGGAACAGGAAACACCATATATTTT,CASSPTQGTGNTIYF
.,TRBJ1-2,TRBV12-3/TRBV12-4,.,TGTGCCAGCAGTAAGGCAGCCATGGGGGGCTACACCTTC,CASSKAAMGGYTF
.,TRBJ1-1,TRBV4-1,.,TGCGCCAGCAGCCAGGGGGCAGGGTTTTCTGAAGCTTTCTTT,CASSQGAGFSEAFF
.,TRBJ1-2,TRBV14,TRBD1,TGTGCCAGCAGCCAAGATCTGGGACAGCCTAACTATGGCTACACCTTC,CASSQDLGQPNYGYTF
.,TRBJ2-3,TRBV27,.,TGTGCCAGCATAGGTAGGATTGGGACTGCCGTCACAGATACGCAGTATTTT,CASIGRIGTAVTDTQYF
.,TRBJ2-1,TRBV7-9,.,TGTGCCAGCAGCTTAGACGGTTCCTACAATGAGCAGTTCTTC,CASSLDGSYNEQFF
.,TRBJ2-3,TRBV10-3,TRBD2,TGTGCCATCAGCGGGGGGTCCACAGATACGCAGTATTTT,CAISGGSTDTQYF
.,TRBJ2-1,TRBV7-2,.,TGTGCCAGCAGCCAAGGCGTCCCCAATGAGCAGTTCTTC,CASSQGVPNEQFF
.,TRBJ1-5,TRBV6-5,TRBD1,TGTGCCAGCAGTTACTCCGGACAGGAGAATCAGCCCCAGCATTTT,CASSYSGQENQPQHF
once,TRBJ2-3,TRBV15,.,TGTGCCACCAGCAGAGATTCCGGTAGCACAGATACGCAGTATTTT,CATSRDSGSTDTQYF
.,TRBJ2-5,TRBV7-3,.,TGTGCCAGCAGCTTAGGCGGCTACCAAGAGACCCAGTACTTC,CASSLGGYQETQYF
.,TRBJ2-7,TRBV9,.,TGTGCCAGCAGCGTAGAGGCTAGCGTCTTCTACGAGCAGTACTTC,CASSVEASVFYEQYF
.,TRBJ2-5,TRBV5-1,.,TGCGCCAGCAGCTCGGGGGCCCAGGGAAGTCGAGAGACCCAGTACTTC,CASSSGAQGSRETQYF
.,TRBJ1-6,TRBV7-8,TRBD1,TGTGCCAGCAGGGGACAGGGGACCGTTTCACCCCTCCACTTT,CASRGQGTVSPLHF
.,TRBJ2-4,TRBV28,.,TGTGCCAGCAGTTTAGGTGGGCTAGCCAAAAACATTCAGTACTTC,CASSLGGLAKNIQYF
.,TRBJ2-1,TRBV28,.,TGTGCCAGCACCCGCCCTCCGGGCAGGGGAGTGAATGAGCAGTTCTTC,CASTRPPGRGVNEQFF
.,TRBJ1-4,TRBV7-2,.,TGTGCCAGCAGCTTCGCACAGGGTAATGAAAAACTGTTTTTT,CASSFAQGNEKLFF
.,TRBJ2-7,TRBV5-4,.,TGTGCCAGCAGCTTGGCAGGGAGATTCTACGAGCAGTACTTC,CASSLAGRFYEQYF
.,TRBJ1-2,TRBV19,.,TGTGCCAGTAGAGCCGGACAGCAGCGGGGCTACACCTTC,CASRAGQQRGYTF
.,TRBJ2-7,TRBV29-1,.,TGCAGCGTTGGGACAGAAACGAGCTCCTACGAGCAGTACTTC,CSVGTETSSYEQYF
.,TRBJ1-2,TRBV5-6,.,TGTGCCAGCAGCCCTTCCCCCCAATCTTATGGCTACACCTTC,CASSPSPQSYGYTF
.,TRBJ2-5,TRBV9,TRBD2,TGTGCCAGCAGCGTAGGAGGAGCGGGGGGGCGAGAGACCCAGTACTTC,CASSVGGAGGRETQYF